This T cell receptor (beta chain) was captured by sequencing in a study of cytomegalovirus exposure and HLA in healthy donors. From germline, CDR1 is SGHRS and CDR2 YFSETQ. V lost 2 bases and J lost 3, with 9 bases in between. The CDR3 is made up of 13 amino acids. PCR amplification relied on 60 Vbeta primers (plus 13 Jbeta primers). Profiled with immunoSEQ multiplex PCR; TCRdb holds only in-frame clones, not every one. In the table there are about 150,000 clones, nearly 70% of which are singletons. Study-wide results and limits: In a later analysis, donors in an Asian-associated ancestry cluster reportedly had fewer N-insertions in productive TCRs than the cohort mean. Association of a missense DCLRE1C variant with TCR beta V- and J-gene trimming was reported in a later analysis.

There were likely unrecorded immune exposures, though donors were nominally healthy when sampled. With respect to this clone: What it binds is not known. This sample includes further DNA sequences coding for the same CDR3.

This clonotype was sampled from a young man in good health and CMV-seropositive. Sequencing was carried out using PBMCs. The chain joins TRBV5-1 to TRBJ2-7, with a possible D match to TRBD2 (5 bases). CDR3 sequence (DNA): TGCGCCAGCAGCTTAGGAGGTAACTACGAGCAGTACTTC. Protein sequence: CASSLGGNYEQYF.